The 21 T cell receptor beta chains reported below all come from one sample, sequenced in a study of beta chain features in type 1 diabetes. Expressed TCRB transcripts were sequenced because the entire RNA isolate underwent reverse transcription. Data came from immunoSEQ multiplex PCR; TCRdb stores just in-frame clones and leaves some out. The top ten clones hold around 0.02% of a sample with a few hundred thousand clones, about 16% of them seen once. The sequenced material came from naive CD4+ T cells from blood. The receptor source for this set is a woman aged 18 to 35 in good health.

The CDR3 nucleotides read TGTGCCAGCAGTCGGCAGGGCAAAGGGGGCTACACCTTC. It translates to CASSRQGKGGYTF. The chain carries TRBV25-1 and TRBJ1-2; weak D call: TRBD1 (5 bases). The length of the CDR3 is 13 residues. The V and J ends lost 5 bases and 8 bases respectively, with 15 bases between them. CDR1 and CDR2 from the germline V gene are MGHDK and SYGVNS.

V is TRBV9 and J is TRBJ1-4, with D hard to call. V lost 5 bases and J 3 bases, leaving 8 bases between the germline ends. CDR3 length: 13 amino acids. Germline V gene data show CDR1 as SGDLS and CDR2 as YYNGEE. The CDR3: CASRNSANEKLFF. CDR3 bases: TGTGCCAGCAGAAACAGTGCTAATGAAAAACTGTTTTTT. Combining the CDR3 with reference TRBV9 and TRBJ1-4 gives the whole variable domain DSGVTQTPKHLITATGQRVTLRCSPRSGDLSVYWYQQSLDQGLQFLIQYYNGEERAKGNILERFSAQQFPDLHSELNLSSLELGDSALYFCASRNSANEKLFFGSGTQLSVL.

The V and J genes are TRBV18 and TRBJ1-1; D not resolved. Trimming removed 4 bases at V and 4 bases at J, with 10 bases between. CDR1 and CDR2 from the germline V gene are KGHSH and LQKENI. The CDR3 sequence is 13 residues long. CDR3: CASSLGEGTEAFF. CDR3 DNA: TGTGCCAGCTCACTTGGAGAGGGCACTGAAGCTTTCTTT.

This clone was detected only a few times. The V call is TRBV18, the J call TRBJ1-1, with TRBD1 as a possible D gene (5 bases). The length of the CDR3 is 15 residues. Per the germline V gene, CDR1 is KGHSH and CDR2 is LQKENI. Trimming pared 3 bases from V and 1 base from J, leaving 12 bases between. The CDR3 DNA follows: TGTGCCAGCTCACCGTTCGACAGTACGAACACTGAAGCTTTCTTT. This encodes CASSPFDSTNTEAFF. Supplemented by reference TRBV18 and TRBJ1-1, the full variable domain reads NAGVMQNPRHLVRRRGQEARLRCSPMKGHSHVYWYRQLPEEGLKFMVYLQKENIIDESGMPKERFSAEFPKEGPSILRIQQVVRGDSAAYFCASSPFDSTNTEAFFGQGTRLTVV.

This clone was recorded a few times. The genes are TRBV5-4 and TRBJ1-1; 7 bases are shared with TRBD1. CDR1 is SGHNT and CDR2 is YYREEE in the germline V gene (reference sequence). V lost 4 bases and J lost 7; bases outside the gene matches: 7. This CDR3 has 13 amino acids. The CDR3 DNA reads TGTGCCAGCAGCCCGAGGGGACAGTATGAAGCTTTCTTT. Amino acids: CASSPRGQYEAFF. Full variable domain (rest looked up from reference TRBV5-4 and TRBJ1-1): ETGVTQSPTHLIKTRGQQVTLRCSSQSGHNTVSWYQQALGQGPQFIFQYYREEENGRGNFPPRFSGLQFPNYSSELNVNALELDDSALYLCASSPRGQYEAFFGQGTRLTVV.

This clone was observed a few times. The chain carries TRBV7-9 and TRBJ2-3; D is perhaps TRBD1 (5 bases). The germline V and J ends were trimmed by 10 bases and 1 base, with 9 bases remaining between them. Germline V lookup: CDR1 SEHNR, CDR2 FQNEAQ (reference sequence). The CDR3 spans 12 residues. The CDR3 region is CATSTGTDTQYF. The CDR3 DNA reads TGTGCCACCTCGACAGGCACAGATACGCAGTATTTT.

This clone was counted only a few times. The chain uses TRBV18 and TRBJ2-3; D gene uncertain. The CDR3 runs to 12 residues. V was clipped by 5 bases and J by 2 bases, with 5 bases between them. Germline lookup yields CDR1 KGHSH and CDR2 LQKENI. In DNA, the CDR3 is TGTGCCAGCTCATTTTACACAGATACGCAGTATTTT. It encodes CASSFYTDTQYF.

This clone was seen only a few times. As DNA, the CDR3 is TGTGCCAGTAGTGCCAGCGGGACTAGCACAGATACGCAGTATTTT. Translated, it gives CASSASGTSTDTQYF. The chain combines TRBV19 with TRBJ2-3, with TRBD2 matching over 7 bases. V shed 5 bases and J 0 bases; nucleotides not matched to a gene: 5. The germline gives CDR1 LNHDA, CDR2 SQIVND (reference sequence). The CDR3 totals 15 residues.

Only a few counts were recorded for this clone. The V and J genes are TRBV11-2 and TRBJ2-3; D not resolved. CDR3 length: 13 amino acids. The ends were cut back, 5 bases at V and 4 bases at J, with 10 bases in the middle. Looked up from germline, CDR1 is SGHAT and CDR2 is FQNNGV. DNA of the CDR3: TGTGCCAGCAGCGCCACAGAACCAGATACGCAGTATTTT. Its protein is CASSATEPDTQYF.

This sequence joins TRBV5-1 and TRBJ2-1; 7 bases map to TRBD2. This CDR3 is 16 amino acids long. Losses at the gene ends were 3 bases for V and 7 bases for J; bases not matched to a gene: 13. CDR1 and CDR2 from the germline V gene are SGHRS and YFSETQ. The CDR3 DNA follows: TGCGCCAGCAGCTCCAGCTGGGCGGGAGTGGGTAATGAGCAGTTCTTC. Amino acids: CASSSSWAGVGNEQFF.

The rearrangement uses TRBV27 and TRBJ1-4; D perhaps matches TRBD1 (6 bases). Trimming stripped 6 bases from V and 6 bases from J, with 14 bases between. Per germline, CDR1 MNHEY and CDR2 SMNVEV (reference sequence). The CDR3 spans 14 residues. CDR3 region: CASRGDMRYEKLFF. The CDR3 DNA reads TGTGCCAGCAGGGGGGACATGCGGTATGAAAAACTGTTTTTT.

This clone was seen a handful of times. J is TRBJ2-2 and V is TRBV27; D might be TRBD1 (6 bases). Germline lookup yields CDR1 MNHEY and CDR2 SMNVEV (reference sequence). The CDR3 is 15 residues long. V shed 4 bases and J shed 6 bases, with 15 bases lying between them. As DNA, the CDR3 is TGTGCCAGCAGTTCCGCCGGACAGCAGCCCGGGGAGCTGTTTTTT. Its translation is CASSSAGQQPGELFF.

The V gene is TRBV30, the J gene TRBJ1-1, with 11 bases matching TRBD1. The CDR3 consists of 15 residues. V was pared by 4 bases and J by 3 bases, with 7 bases of the junction left unmatched. Germline V gene data show CDR1 as GTSNPN and CDR2 as SVGIG (reference sequence). This CDR3 reads CAWKTRDRGDTEAFF. The DNA for the CDR3 is TGTGCCTGGAAAACCCGGGACAGGGGGGACACTGAAGCTTTCTTT.

The J gene is TRBJ2-1, the V gene TRBV9; 8 bases align to TRBD1. This CDR3 comprises 15 residues. CDR1 SGDLS and CDR2 YYNGEE come from the germline V gene. J lost 7 bases, V lost 4 bases, and 10 bases had no gene match. The DNA of the CDR3 is TGTGCCAGCAGCCTCCGGACAGGGAAGGTGAATGAGCAGTTCTTC. Protein product: CASSLRTGKVNEQFF.

This clone was seen a handful of times. V usage is TRBV28 and J usage is TRBJ2-1; 8 positions match TRBD2. Germline V gene data show CDR1 as MDHEN and CDR2 as SYDVKM. J gave up 7 bases and V 5 bases, and 7 bases lay outside the gene matches. The CDR3 loop spans 14 amino acids. CDR3 nucleotides: TGTGCCAGCAGTGCGGGAGGAGGGGGTAATGAGCAGTTCTTC. This sequence encodes CASSAGGGGNEQFF.

V and J are TRBV7-8 and TRBJ2-7, with 7 bases aligning to TRBD1. Germline V CDR1 and CDR2: SGHVS, FQNEAQ. V lost 5 bases to trimming and J lost 7 bases; unmatched junction nucleotides: 11. The length of the CDR3 is 14 residues. The CDR3 sequence is CASSGTGAFGEQYF. The CDR3 nucleotides are TGTGCCAGCAGCGGCACAGGGGCGTTTGGAGAGCAGTACTTC.

The V call is TRBV18, the J call TRBJ2-4, with 7 nucleotides matching TRBD2. CDR3 size: 17 residues. Germline CDR1 reads KGHSH; CDR2 reads LQKENI. J gave up 9 bases and V 1 base, and 15 bases lay outside the gene matches. The CDR3 here is CASSPLAVGREISIQYF. CDR3 in DNA: TGTGCCAGCTCACCACTTGCTGTGGGGCGGGAGATAAGCATTCAGTACTTC.

There are a few counts of this clone. The chain employs TRBV28 and TRBJ2-3; 8 positions agree with TRBD1. The CDR3 sequence is 15 residues long. V lost 5 bases and J lost 4; bases outside the gene matches: 8. The germline gives CDR1 MDHEN, CDR2 SYDVKM. CDR3 residues: CASSPRGTGSDTQYF. CDR3 bases: TGTGCCAGCAGTCCTCGCGGGACAGGATCAGATACGCAGTATTTT.

A few counts support this clone. This sequence joins TRBV15 and TRBJ1-5, with TRBD1 identical over 10 bases. The germline gives CDR1 LNHNV, CDR2 YYDKDF (reference sequence). This CDR3 has 15 amino acids. V shed 0 bases, J shed 7 bases, and the junction held 3 bases outside the gene matches. The CDR3 coding sequence is TGTGCCACCAGCAGAGACGGGACAGGGGACCAGCCCCAGCATTTT. This gives the protein CATSRDGTGDQPQHF.

The chain has TRBV5-1 and TRBJ2-3, with 8 positions matching TRBD2. Trimming cost V 1 base and J 6 bases; bases outside gene matches: 13. Germline V gene data show CDR1 as SGHRS and CDR2 as YFSETQ. The length of the CDR3 is 17 residues. CDR3 DNA: TGCGCCAGCAGCTTGCGGGGTAGCGGGACCTTGCTCGATACGCAGTATTTT. Its protein is CASSLRGSGTLLDTQYF.

The gene calls are TRBV4-3 and TRBJ1-2, with TRBD1 as a possible D gene (5 bases). V was pared by 0 bases and J by 8 bases, with 16 bases between. Germline V gene sequence: CDR1 LGHNA, CDR2 YSLEER. The CDR3 spans 15 residues. Here the CDR3 DNA reads TGCGCCAGCAGCCAAGATCGGCGGGACGGGGAGGGCTACACCTTC. Residues: CASSQDRRDGEGYTF.